These T cell receptor beta chains were read from a single sample in a study of metastatic and nonmetastatic thyroid tumors. TCRdb re-called clones via MiXCR from the PCR reads. The sample has thousands of clones; around 22% are singletons. The material sequenced was adjacent normal tissue. These TCRs come from a male donor with papillary thyroid cancer or a benign thyroid nodule (not recorded which). Some clones in this sample may be carry-over from other donors' samples. CDR3s include the opening cysteine and the closing phenylalanine or tryptophan. The D gene is left open where the match is weak. Not all rows give a size; the values are once, few, many and, for expanded clones, a class.

TRBV28,large,TRBD1,TRBJ1-4,TGTGCCAGCAGTCTGGGACAGTCGCGTAATGAAAAACTGTTTTTT,CASSLGQSRNEKLFF
TRBV12-3/TRBV12-4,-,-,TRBJ2-1,TGTGCCAGCAGTTTATCCGGCAATTACAATGAGCAGTTCTTC,CASSLSGNYNEQFF
TRBV28,few,TRBD2,TRBJ2-1,TGTGCCAGCAGTTCGGGTACTAGCGGGAGCTCCTACAATGAGCAGTTCTTC,CASSSGTSGSSYNEQFF
TRBV12-3/TRBV12-4,large,TRBD1,TRBJ1-5,TGTGCCAGCAGTCCAGGACAGGGAATTAATCAGCCCCAGCATTTT,CASSPGQGINQPQHF
TRBV20-1,-,TRBD1,TRBJ2-7,TGCAGTGCCGTATCCGGGGCAGGGGGTCAGAACGAGCAGTACTTC,CSAVSGAGGQNEQYF
TRBV28,few,-,TRBJ2-7,TGTGCCAGCAACCGCTCTGACAGGAGCTCCTACGAGCAGTACTTC,CASNRSDRSSYEQYF
TRBV27,few,-,TRBJ2-2,TGTGCCAGCAGTTTAACTTTTAACACCGGGGAGCTGTTTTTT,CASSLTFNTGELFF
TRBV11-1,-,TRBD2,TRBJ2-3,TGTGCCAGCAGCTTAGAGGGACTAGCGGGAGTCAATACGCAGTATTTC,CASSLEGLAGVNTQYF
TRBV6-1,few,-,TRBJ1-6,TGTGCCAGCAGACGGGGTATTTCACCCCTCCACTTT,CASRRGISPLHF
TRBV28,few,-,TRBJ1-5,TGTGCCAGCAGACCCATTGACGGGGATTATAGCAATCAGCCCCAGCATTTT,CASRPIDGDYSNQPQHF
TRBV3-1,medium-sized,-,TRBJ2-1,TGTGCCAGCAGCCAAGGGGTGGGAGCGAGGAATGAGCAGTTCTTC,CASSQGVGARNEQFF
TRBV11-2,once,TRBD1,TRBJ2-7,TGTGCCAGCAGCTTAGGGACAGGTGCCTACGAGCAGTACTTC,CASSLGTGAYEQYF
TRBV13,-,TRBD2,TRBJ2-1,TGTGCCAGCAGCCGCGCCGGGACTAGCGGGGAAATCCTCGACCCATACAATGAGCAGTTCTTC,CASSRAGTSGEILDPYNEQFF
TRBV2,-,TRBD2,TRBJ2-5,TGTGCCAGCAGTGCCCCGGGGAGGGGTGGAGAGACCCAGTACTTC,CASSAPGRGGETQYF
TRBV20-1,medium-sized,-,TRBJ1-6,TGCAGTGCTAGAGGGCGGACGGCATATAATTCACCCCTCCACTTT,CSARGRTAYNSPLHF
TRBV9,large,TRBD1,TRBJ2-3,TGTGCCAGCAGCGCTAACGCAGGGGGCCCAGATACGCAGTATTTT,CASSANAGGPDTQYF
TRBV5-1,once,-,TRBJ1-1,TGCGCCAGCACCCGGACAGCCCTTGGGGGTAACACTGAAGCTTTCTTT,CASTRTALGGNTEAFF
TRBV6-1,many,-,TRBJ2-1,TGTGCCAGCGCGGCCAGCAGCTCCTACAATGAGCAGTTCTTC,CASAASSSYNEQFF
TRBV20-1,once,-,TRBJ1-2,TGCAGTGCTAGAGGACAGGCGTCTAACTATGGCTACACCTTC,CSARGQASNYGYTF
TRBV5-1,-,-,TRBJ1-6,TGCGCCAGCAGCTTGGAGGAGAGGAGGGCCCTCCACTTT,CASSLEERRALHF
TRBV4-1,medium-sized,TRBD2,TRBJ2-1,TGCGCCAGCAGCCAAGGGGGCGGGACTAGACGCTACAATGAGCAGTTCTTC,CASSQGGGTRRYNEQFF
TRBV6-1,-,-,TRBJ2-1,TGTGCCAGCAGTGAAACGGACGTGCGGGAGCAGTTCTTC,CASSETDVREQFF
TRBV20-1,-,-,TRBJ1-6,TGCAGTGCGGCGGGACAAAATAATTCACCCCTCCACTTT,CSAAGQNNSPLHF
TRBV10-2,-,TRBD2,TRBJ2-7,TGCGCCAGCAGTCGGCTAGCGGCCTACGAGCAGTACTTC,CASSRLAAYEQYF
TRBV5-1,once,-,TRBJ1-2,TGCGCCAGCAGCCCCCTCCAGGGGCAGGGGATAGATGGCTACACCTTC,CASSPLQGQGIDGYTF
TRBV2,few,TRBD2,TRBJ2-1,TGTGCCAGCAGTGAACGGGCGGGAGGCGGTGAGCAGTTCTTC,CASSERAGGGEQFF
TRBV18,medium-sized,-,TRBJ2-7,TGTGCCAGCTCACCCCAGGGACGCGAGCAGTACTTC,CASSPQGREQYF
TRBV20-1,medium-sized,TRBD1,TRBJ1-1,TGCAGTGCTCCCCTGACAGGGACTGAAGCTTTCTTT,CSAPLTGTEAFF
TRBV2,few,-,TRBJ1-2,TGTGCCAGCAATCCGGGACACCTTAACTATGGCTACACCTTC,CASNPGHLNYGYTF
TRBV28,few,-,TRBJ1-5,TGTGCCAGCAGTTTAGTACGGACTACCTTACAGCCCCAGCATTTT,CASSLVRTTLQPQHF
TRBV4-1,-,-,TRBJ1-4,TGCGCCAGCAGCCAAACAGCCGGGACCCCGGGGGAAAAACTGTTTTTT,CASSQTAGTPGEKLFF
TRBV7-3,-,TRBD1,TRBJ2-1,TGTGCCAGCAGCTTATCAGGGGGCCTCACCTACAATGAGCAGTTCTTC,CASSLSGGLTYNEQFF
TRBV11-2,-,-,TRBJ1-2,TGTGCCAGCAGCTTTACAGGGTTTGACTATGGCTACACCTTC,CASSFTGFDYGYTF
TRBV10-3,-,TRBD1,TRBJ2-7,TGTGCCATCAGTGATGGGGACAGGTTTGGCTCCTACGAGCAGTACTTC,CAISDGDRFGSYEQYF
TRBV5-1,-,-,TRBJ1-1,TGCGCCAGCAGCTTGACGACAGGTTATGGCACTGAAGCTTTCTTT,CASSLTTGYGTEAFF
TRBV4-1,few,-,TRBJ2-7,TGCGCCAGCAGCCAAAACGACAGGTCCAACTACGAGCAGTACTTC,CASSQNDRSNYEQYF
TRBV7-9,-,-,TRBJ1-1,TGTGCCAGCATCGGACGGCCAAACACTGAAGCTTTCTTT,CASIGRPNTEAFF
TRBV7-8,-,-,TRBJ2-2,TGTGCCAGCAGCCCCGGATCGGGAGCCACCGGGGAGCTGTTTTTT,CASSPGSGATGELFF
TRBV14,-,-,TRBJ2-1,TGTGCCAGCAGCTCCCTAGCTAACAATGAGCAGTTCTTC,CASSSLANNEQFF
TRBV6-1,-,-,TRBJ1-6,TGTGCCAGCAGTGAAGTCGGAGTATATAATTCACCCCTCCACTTT,CASSEVGVYNSPLHF
TRBV7-9,-,-,TRBJ2-7,TGTACCAGCAGCCCAGCCTCCTACGAGCAGTACTTC,CTSSPASYEQYF
TRBV11-2,medium-sized,-,TRBJ2-3,TGTGCCAGCAGCTCCCGGGGGTGGGATTCGGCAGATACGCAGTATTTT,CASSSRGWDSADTQYF
TRBV12-3/TRBV12-4,-,-,TRBJ1-2,TGTGCCAGCAGTTTTCTCGGGGCTTACTATGGCTACACCTTC,CASSFLGAYYGYTF
TRBV4-2,many,-,TRBJ2-2,TGTGCCAGCAGCCAAGATCGGAGGGCAGAACCTTCGGGCACCGGGGAGCTGTTTTTT,CASSQDRRAEPSGTGELFF
TRBV7-9,medium-sized,TRBD1,TRBJ1-2,TGTGCCAGCAGCCCAGCGACAGGGAATGGCTACACCTTC,CASSPATGNGYTF
TRBV4-1,medium-sized,-,TRBJ1-2,TGCGCCAGCAGTCTTGCCAGTCCATCTAACTATGGCTACACCTTC,CASSLASPSNYGYTF